Listed below are T cell receptor beta chains from one sample, sequenced in a study of OX40 agonist ivuxolimab in advanced cancers. Clones were sequenced by immunoSEQ multiplex PCR, and TCRdb holds only the in-frame ones, with some missing. The sample records some 80,000 clones, around nine tenths being singletons. The sample consisted of CD4+ or CD8+ T cells sorted from blood, taken in a trial of the OX40 agonist ivuxolimab. These receptors originate from an adult with an advanced solid tumor such as melanoma, head and neck, liver or kidney cancer. Each CDR3 is given with its conserved first and last residue. Each record gives: D gene, CDR3 length, V gene, J gene, clone size, CDR3 DNA, CDR3 protein. D genes are given only for firm matches. Some rows have no size entry. The others give once, few or many, or a class for an expanded clone.

D: TRBD2; length: 15; V: TRBV7-3; J: TRBJ2-2; size: -; DNA: TGTGCCAGCAGCTTAAGCGGGAGAGGCAACAGGGAGCTGTTTTTT; CDR3: CASSLSGRGNRELFF
D: TRBD2; length: 15; V: TRBV14; J: TRBJ2-7; size: -; DNA: TGTGCCAGCAGCCAATGGGGGGGTAGGTACTCCGAGCAGTACTTC; CDR3: CASSQWGGRYSEQYF
D: TRBD2; length: 19; V: TRBV7-3; J: TRBJ2-3; size: -; DNA: TGTGCCAGCAGCTTAAATCCTCCCATGGGTAGCGGGAGGTTGGATACGCAGTATTTT; CDR3: CASSLNPPMGSGRLDTQYF
D: -; length: 16; V: TRBV28; J: TRBJ1-5; size: -; DNA: TGTGCCATCCTTCCCGGAGGGGCAGGGGTCGATCAGCCCCAGCATTTT; CDR3: CAILPGGAGVDQPQHF
D: TRBD1; length: 15; V: TRBV7-2; J: TRBJ2-2; size: -; DNA: TGTGCCAGCAGCTTTGATAGGGGGCGAACCGGGGAGCTGTTTTTT; CDR3: CASSFDRGRTGELFF
D: -; length: 16; V: TRBV18; J: TRBJ2-7; size: -; DNA: TGTGCCAGCTCGCAACGGGTTAGGACAGTAACCTACGAGCAGTACTTC; CDR3: CASSQRVRTVTYEQYF
D: -; length: 14; V: TRBV6-5; J: TRBJ1-2; size: -; DNA: TGTGCCAGCAGTCGAAATACCGATAACTATGGCTACACCTTC; CDR3: CASSRNTDNYGYTF
D: -; length: 16; V: TRBV2; J: TRBJ2-1; size: -; DNA: TGTGCCAGCACCTCATACCGGGAAAAGAGGGGAAATGAGCAGTTCTTC; CDR3: CASTSYREKRGNEQFF
D: -; length: 15; V: TRBV5-6; J: TRBJ1-5; size: -; DNA: TGTGCCAGCAGCTTACGGGGGGCTAGGATTCAGCCCCAGCATTTT; CDR3: CASSLRGARIQPQHF
D: TRBD2; length: 13; V: TRBV7-2; J: TRBJ2-3; size: -; DNA: TGTGCCAGCAGCTTAGCTTTGCGGGAGACGCAGTATTTT; CDR3: CASSLALRETQYF
D: -; length: 10; V: TRBV19; J: TRBJ1-1; size: -; DNA: TGTGCCACTCAGCAGGGGAAAGCTTTCTTT; CDR3: CATQQGKAFF
D: -; length: 15; V: TRBV2; J: TRBJ1-4; size: -; DNA: TGTGCCAGCTTCCGGACGACATCCGCGCCCGAAAAACTGTTTTTT; CDR3: CASFRTTSAPEKLFF
D: TRBD1; length: 13; V: TRBV6-1; J: TRBJ1-5; size: -; DNA: TGTGCCAGTGAGACAGGGAGCAATCAGCCCCAGCATTTT; CDR3: CASETGSNQPQHF
D: TRBD2; length: 15; V: TRBV5-1; J: TRBJ2-2; size: once; DNA: TGCGCCAGCACCATAACTAGCGGAAACACCGGGGAGCTGTTTTTT; CDR3: CASTITSGNTGELFF
D: -; length: 17; V: TRBV6-4; J: TRBJ1-5; size: -; DNA: TGTGCCAGCAGCGTATTTCGGGGGACCGAAAGCAATCAGCCCCAGCATTTT; CDR3: CASSVFRGTESNQPQHF
D: TRBD1; length: 16; V: TRBV27; J: TRBJ2-3; size: few; DNA: TGTGCCAGCAGTCCGAGGACAGGGGGACTCGGTAAAACGCAGTATTTT; CDR3: CASSPRTGGLGKTQYF
D: TRBD1; length: 12; V: TRBV5-1; J: TRBJ2-1; size: -; DNA: TGCGCCAGCGGCGACAGGGACAATGAGCAGTTCTTC; CDR3: CASGDRDNEQFF
D: -; length: 15; V: TRBV7-2; J: TRBJ1-1; size: once; DNA: TGTGCCAGCAGACCACAGACAGGTACCCACACTGAAGCTTTCTTT; CDR3: CASRPQTGTHTEAFF
D: -; length: 15; V: TRBV7-9; J: TRBJ2-3; size: -; DNA: TGTGCCAGCAGCCCGGGCACAGCCTACACAGATACGCAGTATTTT; CDR3: CASSPGTAYTDTQYF
D: TRBD2; length: 14; V: TRBV30; J: TRBJ2-5; size: once; DNA: TGTGCCTGGAGTCTGGCTAGCGGGTGGGAGACCCAGTACTTC; CDR3: CAWSLASGWETQYF
D: -; length: 11; V: TRBV20-1; J: TRBJ2-5; size: -; DNA: TGCAGTGCTAGTCTTTACGAGACCCAGTACTTC; CDR3: CSASLYETQYF
D: TRBD2; length: 14; V: TRBV10-1; J: TRBJ2-3; size: -; DNA: TGCGCCAGCAGTGATGGCGGGAGTGCAGATACGCAGTATTTT; CDR3: CASSDGGSADTQYF
D: TRBD1; length: 15; V: TRBV11-1; J: TRBJ2-3; size: -; DNA: TGTGCCAGCAGCAATCTGGGACAGGTCACAGATACGCAGTATTTT; CDR3: CASSNLGQVTDTQYF
D: -; length: 14; V: TRBV7-2; J: TRBJ2-7; size: -; DNA: TGTGCCAGCAGCTTATCCCGGGACACCTACGAGCAGTACTTC; CDR3: CASSLSRDTYEQYF
D: -; length: 14; V: TRBV10-3; J: TRBJ2-7; size: -; DNA: TGTGCCATCAGTGATACTAGCTTTACCTACGAGCAGTACTTC; CDR3: CAISDTSFTYEQYF
D: -; length: 12; V: TRBV11-3; J: TRBJ2-1; size: -; DNA: TGTGCCAGCAGCTTAACGTCGGGAGAGCAGTTCTTC; CDR3: CASSLTSGEQFF
D: -; length: 13; V: TRBV5-1; J: TRBJ2-1; size: -; DNA: TGCGCCAGCGGGGGAGGTTCCTACAATGAGCAGTTCTTC; CDR3: CASGGGSYNEQFF
D: -; length: 15; V: TRBV5-6; J: TRBJ2-3; size: -; DNA: TGTGCCAGCAGCCCAAGTGGGGGGCGCACAGATACGCAGTATTTT; CDR3: CASSPSGGRTDTQYF
D: -; length: 13; V: TRBV19; J: TRBJ2-3; size: -; DNA: TGTGCCAGTAGGACGGTCTCCACAGATACGCAGTATTTT; CDR3: CASRTVSTDTQYF
D: -; length: 14; V: TRBV23-1; J: TRBJ2-3; size: -; DNA: TGCGCCAGCAGTCAGAACGATTCCACAGATACGCAGTATTTT; CDR3: CASSQNDSTDTQYF
D: -; length: 17; V: TRBV5-6; J: TRBJ2-2; size: -; DNA: TGTGCCAGCAGCTTGTTGTCAGGGGCAACGGGCACCGGGGAGCTGTTTTTT; CDR3: CASSLLSGATGTGELFF
D: TRBD1; length: 14; V: TRBV5-6; J: TRBJ1-6; size: -; DNA: TGTGCCAGCAGCCCAGACAGGGGGAGTTCACCCCTCCACTTT; CDR3: CASSPDRGSSPLHF
D: TRBD2; length: 20; V: TRBV11-3; J: TRBJ2-1; size: -; DNA: TGTGCCAGCAGCTTAGGTACGACTAGCGGGAGGGCCCCTCGCTACAATGAGCAGTTCTTC; CDR3: CASSLGTTSGRAPRYNEQFF
D: TRBD2; length: 15; V: TRBV7-2; J: TRBJ2-7; size: once; DNA: TGTGCCAGCAGCTCGTTAGCGGGACGGACCTACGAGCAGTACTTC; CDR3: CASSSLAGRTYEQYF
D: TRBD1; length: 15; V: TRBV5-6; J: TRBJ2-2; size: -; DNA: TGTGCCAGCAGCTTGTTTGGACAGGGGGCTGGGGAGCTGTTTTTT; CDR3: CASSLFGQGAGELFF
D: TRBD1; length: 14; V: TRBV5-6; J: TRBJ1-6; size: -; DNA: TGTGCCAGCAGCCTGGGACAGGGGCAGACACCCCTCCACTTT; CDR3: CASSLGQGQTPLHF
D: -; length: 13; V: TRBV28; J: TRBJ1-2; size: -; DNA: TGTGCCAGCAGTTTTGACCTGGGGTATGGCTACACCTTC; CDR3: CASSFDLGYGYTF
D: -; length: 15; V: TRBV7-2; J: TRBJ2-1; size: -; DNA: TGTGCCAGCAGTCCACAAATAAGCTCCTACAATGAGCAGTTCTTC; CDR3: CASSPQISSYNEQFF
D: TRBD1; length: 15; V: TRBV7-2; J: TRBJ1-1; size: -; DNA: TGTGCCAGCAGCTTAGCGGACGGACAGGGTTTTGAAGCTTTCTTT; CDR3: CASSLADGQGFEAFF
D: -; length: 15; V: TRBV5-1; J: TRBJ1-3; size: -; DNA: TGCGCCAGCAGCTCGCGGTTGGGGTCTGGAAACACCATATATTTT; CDR3: CASSSRLGSGNTIYF
D: -; length: 14; V: TRBV2; J: TRBJ1-2; size: -; DNA: TGTGCCAGCAGGGGGGGTGGAATTAGCTATGGCTACACCTTC; CDR3: CASRGGGISYGYTF